This TCR beta chain was sequenced in a study of Graves' ophthalmopathy and Graves' hyperthyroidism. Study information: Peripheral blood was gathered at first diagnosis, ahead of any treatment whatsoever.

Worth noting for this clonotype: Its antigen is as yet unknown.

V was pared by 10 bases and J by 4 bases, with 19 bases between. This CDR3 has 14 amino acids. Germline CDR1 reads ENHRY; CDR2 reads SYGVKD. Under 3 months in duration, the ophthalmopathy in affected donors had moderate-to-severe activity, CAS ≥3 and NOSPECS ≥4. Fresh peripheral blood (more than 9.5 ml) yielded the PBMCs. RNA transcripts were the source from which TCR beta CDR3 regions were amplified. First-round RT-PCR with HTBI primers preceded a second-round multiplex PCR. From the multiplex PCR reads, TCRdb called clonotypes with MiXCR, one entry per CDR3 protein. The sample has hundreds of thousands of distinct CDR3 sequences; roughly two fifths are singletons. Study-wide results and limits: Appearing in blood as well were most expanded thyroid clonotypes above 0.001 frequency.

Sequencing used peripheral blood. This TCR was recovered from an adult man with Graves' ophthalmopathy. The gene calls are TRBV10-3 and TRBJ1-2, with D uncertain. The CDR3 loop is CASSARAHSYGYTF. CDR3 coding DNA: TGTGCCAGCTCCGCTAGGGCGCATAGCTATGGCTACACCTTC.